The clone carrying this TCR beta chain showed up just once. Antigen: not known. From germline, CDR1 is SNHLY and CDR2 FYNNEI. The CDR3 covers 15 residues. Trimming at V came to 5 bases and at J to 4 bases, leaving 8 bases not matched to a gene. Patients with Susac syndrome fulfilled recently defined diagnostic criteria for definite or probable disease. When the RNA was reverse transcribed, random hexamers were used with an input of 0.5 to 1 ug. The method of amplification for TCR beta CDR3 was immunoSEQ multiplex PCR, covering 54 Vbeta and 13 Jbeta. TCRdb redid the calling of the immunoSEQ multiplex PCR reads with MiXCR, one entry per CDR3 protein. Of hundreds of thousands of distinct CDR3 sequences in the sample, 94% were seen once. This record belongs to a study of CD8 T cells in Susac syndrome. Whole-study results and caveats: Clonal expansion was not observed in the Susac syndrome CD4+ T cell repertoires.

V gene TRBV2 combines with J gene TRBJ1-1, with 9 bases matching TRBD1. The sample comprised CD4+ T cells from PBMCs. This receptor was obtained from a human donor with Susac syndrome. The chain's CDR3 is CASSPRGQGITEAFF. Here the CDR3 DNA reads TGTGCCAGCAGTCCCCGGGGACAGGGAATCACTGAAGCTTTCTTT.